One and the same sample provided the 30 T cell receptor beta chains below, sequenced in a study of shared clonotypes between healthy human individuals. Profiling relied on immunoSEQ multiplex PCR, and the TCRdb table lists in-frame clones only, not all of them. The sample lists a few million clones, approximately 92% occurring once. Sequenced material: naive CD4+ T cells sorted from blood. Regarding subset: CD45RA+ positively selected. The receptors stem from a man between 18 and 35 years old in good health.

The chain links TRBV5-1 to TRBJ2-5; D is undetermined. Germline V CDR1 and CDR2: SGHRS, YFSETQ. The V end lost 3 bases, the J end lost 10 bases, and 10 bases lay between the germline ends. This CDR3 is built from 11 residues. The DNA for the CDR3 is TGCGCCAGCAGCTCCGGATCCCTCCAGTACTTC. Residues: CASSSGSLQYF.

Turning to this clone: The same CDR3 is also encoded by other DNA sequences in this sample. The chain couples TRBV19 to TRBJ1-1; D ambiguous. The germline gives CDR1 LNHDA, CDR2 SQIVND (reference sequence). The CDR3 spans 13 residues. The V gene lost 5 bases and the J gene lost 2 bases, with 9 bases spanning the gap. CDR3 sequence reads: CASSPTANTEAFF. In DNA, the CDR3 is TGTGCCAGTAGTCCCACAGCTAACACTGAAGCTTTCTTT.

The rearrangement joins TRBV9 to TRBJ2-3, with 10 bases identical to TRBD2. J lost 5 bases, V lost 0 bases, and 6 bases had no gene match. The CDR3 covers 16 residues. Germline V gene lookup returns CDR1 SGDLS and CDR2 YYNGEE. CDR3 coding DNA: TGTGCCAGCAGCGTAGGAAGACTAGCGGGCGGAGATACGCAGTATTTT. As protein: CASSVGRLAGGDTQYF.

The rearrangement uses TRBV21-1 and TRBJ2-4; the table names TRBD2, a call not compared with the DNA. TRBV21-1 represents a pseudogene. This CDR3 comprises 18 residues. The CDR3 nucleotides are TGTGCCAGCAGCAAAAAATGCGGACTAGCGGTAGCCAAAAACATTCAGTACTTC. Translating it yields CASSKKCGLAVAKNIQYF.

The CDR3 sequence is CASSRQVSSYNEQFF. The CDR3, as DNA: TGTGCCAGCAGTCGACAGGTGAGCTCCTACAATGAGCAGTTCTTC. The chain links TRBV6-5 to TRBJ2-1; D possibly corresponds to TRBD1 (6 bases). V was cut by 5 bases and J by 0 bases, with 11 bases left in between. Looked up from germline, CDR1 is MNHEY and CDR2 is SVGAGI. There are 15 residues in the CDR3.

The chain uses TRBV9 and TRBJ2-1, with D possibly TRBD2 on 6 matching bases. This CDR3 has 15 amino acids. CDR1 and CDR2 (germline): SGDLS, YYNGEE. Trimming removed 1 base at V and 6 bases at J, with 14 bases between. CDR3 bases: TGTGCCAGCAGCGTAAATAGCGGCGGAGGCAATGAGCAGTTCTTC. Amino acid sequence: CASSVNSGGGNEQFF.

The chain joins TRBV30 to TRBJ2-3, with 14 bases matching TRBD2. Germline-derived CDR1 and CDR2 are GTSNPN and SVGIG (reference sequence). V dropped 1 base and J dropped 4; count of bases not matched to a gene: 10. The CDR3 is made up of 18 amino acids. CDR3 residues: CAWSGDGTSGRRADTQYF. DNA of the CDR3: TGTGCCTGGAGTGGGGATGGGACTAGCGGGAGAAGGGCAGATACGCAGTATTTT.

As for this clone: Other DNA sequences within the sample encode an identical CDR3. This chain connects TRBV7-2 to TRBJ2-7; 12 bases are shared with TRBD2. Germline V lookup: CDR1 SGHTA, CDR2 FQGNSA. This CDR3 is built from 14 residues. V dropped 5 bases and J dropped 2; count of bases not matched to a gene: 1. CDR3 loop: CASSRTSGTYEQYF. CDR3 nucleotide sequence: TGTGCCAGCAGCCGGACTAGCGGGACCTACGAGCAGTACTTC.

The DNA of the CDR3 is TGCGCCAGCAGTCAATCCGGGGAAGCTTTCTTT. Protein: CASSQSGEAFF. V usage is TRBV23-1 and J usage is TRBJ1-1; D gene ambiguous. TRBV23-1 is annotated as an ORF whose role is uncertain. CDR3 length: 11 residues. V was clipped by 0 bases and J by 8 bases, with 4 bases between them.

This rearrangement joins TRBV5-1 to TRBJ2-7; D is possibly TRBD1 or TRBD2 (5 bases each). With 4 bases removed from V and 0 bases from J, the gap between germline ends came to 11 bases. The CDR3 runs to 14 residues. In germline, CDR1 is SGHRS, CDR2 YFSETQ. CDR3 DNA: TGCGCCAGCAGCGTCCGGGGCCCCTCCTACGAGCAGTACTTC. Translation: CASSVRGPSYEQYF.

The chain recombines TRBV9 with TRBJ2-5; D gene ambiguous. CDR1 and CDR2 from the germline V gene are SGDLS and YYNGEE. V was cut by 1 base and J by 4 bases, with 14 bases left in between. CDR3 length: 15 amino acids. The CDR3 sequence is CASSVSWEPRETQYF. The CDR3, as DNA: TGTGCCAGCAGCGTATCGTGGGAACCCCGAGAGACCCAGTACTTC.

The gene calls are TRBV29-1 and TRBJ1-5, with D maybe TRBD1 (6 bases). Germline CDR1 and CDR2: SQVTM and ANQGSEA. The CDR3 extends over 13 amino acids. Trimming took off 3 bases at V and 7 bases at J, with 13 bases between the two ends. The CDR3 coding sequence is TGCAGCGTTGAGAGGGGGGCCGGACAGCCCCAGCATTTT. Amino acids: CSVERGAGQPQHF.

Comment on this clone: Additional DNA sequences in this sample encode the identical CDR3. CDR3 loop: CASRGRGNTGELFF. The CDR3 nucleotides read TGTGCCAGCCGCGGGAGGGGGAACACCGGGGAGCTGTTTTTT. This chain uses TRBV19 with TRBJ2-2; TRBD2 matches 9 bases. Germline lookup yields CDR1 LNHDA and CDR2 SQIVND (reference sequence). This CDR3 region has 14 residues. V was pared by 9 bases and J by 1 base, with 3 bases of the junction left unmatched.

This chain joins TRBV6-1 and TRBJ1-4; D is undetermined. CDR1 and CDR2 from the germline V gene are MNHNS and SASEGT. CDR3 length equals 14 residues. Trimming pared 7 bases from V and 8 bases from J, leaving 17 bases between. CDR3 amino acids: CASTVTDPREKLFF. CDR3 nucleotide sequence: TGTGCCAGCACGGTGACGGACCCGAGGGAAAAACTGTTTTTT.

The chain has TRBV6-5 and TRBJ2-2; D gene ambiguous. The V end lost 5 bases, the J end lost 0 bases, and 10 bases lay between the germline ends. This CDR3 region has 15 residues. CDR1 and CDR2 from the germline V gene are MNHEY and SVGAGI. The CDR3 spells CASSPLSANTGELFF. CDR3 DNA: TGTGCCAGCAGTCCGCTCTCAGCGAACACCGGGGAGCTGTTTTTT.

The chain recombines TRBV19 with TRBJ2-6; D gene unclear. CDR3 size: 16 residues. V was trimmed by 1 base and J by 0 bases, leaving 7 bases between them. The V gene's germline CDR1 is LNHDA and CDR2 SQIVND (reference sequence). This CDR3 reads CASSIASNSGANVLTF. CDR3 bases: TGTGCCAGTAGTATAGCCAGCAACTCTGGGGCCAACGTCCTGACTTTC.

This chain uses TRBV25-1 with TRBJ2-3; 8 bases map to TRBD2. The CDR3 consists of 14 residues. CDR1 and CDR2 (germline): MGHDK, SYGVNS. J was trimmed by 3 bases and V by 8 bases; bases with no gene match: 7. Written as DNA, the CDR3 is TGTGCCAGCTCCGGGACTAGTGGAACAGATACGCAGTATTTT. It codes for CASSGTSGTDTQYF.

V and J are TRBV6-1 and TRBJ2-2; 7 bases align to TRBD1. Per the germline V gene, CDR1 is MNHNS and CDR2 is SASEGT. This CDR3 spans 14 amino acids. After removal of 6 bases from V and 4 bases from J, the junction contained 5 bases not matched to a gene. In DNA form, the CDR3 reads TGTGCCAGCAGCAAAGACAGGGCCACCGGGGAGCTGTTTTTT. Protein product: CASSKDRATGELFF.

This clone was seen only once. This chain connects TRBV11-2 to TRBJ2-7; TRBD1 agrees at 8 bases. V shed 5 bases and J 3 bases; nucleotides not matched to a gene: 9. The CDR3 is 15 amino acids. Per germline, CDR1 SGHAT and CDR2 FQNNGV. The CDR3 nucleotides are TGTGCCAGCAGCACGGACAGGGCGAGGGGCTACGAGCAGTACTTC. Amino acid sequence: CASSTDRARGYEQYF.

Notes on this clone: The junction departs from germline at one end; a sequencing error may be responsible. Additional DNA sequences in this sample encode the identical CDR3. This chain links TRBV4-1 with TRBJ2-7, with TRBD2 identical over 7 bases. The CDR3 spans 15 residues. Germline V gene data show CDR1 as MGHRA and CDR2 as YSYEKL. The CDR3 coding sequence is TGTGCCAGCAGTGGGAGGGCGGGAGTGGGATACGAGCAGTACTTC. Amino acids: CASSGRAGVGYEQYF.

The gene calls are TRBV11-2 and TRBJ2-7; D might be TRBD1 (6 bases). This CDR3 comprises 15 residues. Germline V gene sequence: CDR1 SGHAT, CDR2 FQNNGV. With 1 base removed from V and 0 bases from J, the gap between germline ends came to 10 bases. CDR3 protein: CASSLGGTPSYEQYF. The CDR3 DNA reads TGTGCCAGCAGCTTAGGAGGGACACCCTCCTACGAGCAGTACTTC. Using reference TRBV11-2 and TRBJ2-7 for the parts outside the CDR3, the full variable domain is EAGVAQSPRYKIIEKRQSVAFWCNPISGHATLYWYQQILGQGPKLLIQFQNNGVVDDSQLPKDRFSAERLKGVDSTLKIQPAKLEDSAVYLCASSLGGTPSYEQYFGPGTRLTVT.

The rearrangement uses TRBV27 and TRBJ1-4, with 11 bases that match TRBD1. Germline CDR1 MNHEY, CDR2 SMNVEV (reference sequence). V was pared by 0 bases and J by 9 bases, with 6 bases of the junction left unmatched. The CDR3 consists of 16 residues. The CDR3 bases are TGTGCCAGCAGTTTATCTACCGGGACAGGGGGACAAAAACTGTTTTTT. Its protein product is CASSLSTGTGGQKLFF.

This clone has a handful of counts. The V gene is TRBV7-9, the J gene TRBJ1-5, with 7 bases fitting TRBD1. The CDR3 contains 16 residues. Germline CDR1 and CDR2: SEHNR and FQNEAQ (reference sequence). V gave up 8 bases and J gave up 1 base; unmatched junction bases: 11. CDR3 amino acids: CASGQGVRESNQPQHF. DNA for the CDR3: TGTGCCAGCGGGCAGGGGGTCAGGGAGAGCAATCAGCCCCAGCATTTT.

Written as DNA, the CDR3 is TGTGCCAGCAGTGTAACTTCCAGGGGGTCATATAGCAATCAGCCCCAGCATTTT. It encodes CASSVTSRGSYSNQPQHF. The chain couples TRBV6-1 to TRBJ1-5; 7 nucleotides align to TRBD1. The CDR3 is 18 residues long. CDR1 is MNHNS and CDR2 is SASEGT in the germline V gene. The trim removed 4 bases at V and 0 bases at J, leaving 12 bases unmatched.

The V and J genes are TRBV7-9 and TRBJ2-1; tentative D call: TRBD2 (6 bases). CDR3 size: 14 residues. Germline CDR1 SEHNR, CDR2 FQNEAQ (reference sequence). V lost 5 bases to trimming and J lost 12 bases, with 20 bases between them. The CDR3 nucleotides are TGTGCCAGCAGCACTAGCCCCACGGTCTTGGGGCAGTTCTTC. Translated, it gives CASSTSPTVLGQFF.

With respect to this clone: The sample contains more than one DNA sequence encoding this CDR3. The chain uses TRBV6-5 and TRBJ2-7; weak D call: TRBD1 (6 bases). V dropped 7 bases and J dropped 3 bases, with 10 bases sitting between them. The CDR3 has 12 amino acids. CDR1 MNHEY and CDR2 SVGAGI come from the germline V gene. This CDR3 is CASNDRLYEQYF. The CDR3 DNA is TGTGCCAGCAACGACAGGCTCTACGAGCAGTACTTC.

The DNA for the CDR3 is TGCGCCAGCAGTCGGACTCTGGAGGCCAGGCAGTTCTTC. This codes for CASSRTLEARQFF. The rearrangement uses TRBV4-1 and TRBJ2-1; a possible D gene is TRBD2 (5 bases). The CDR3 runs 13 residues. The germline gives CDR1 MGHRA, CDR2 YSYEKL. The V end lost 6 bases, the J end lost 12 bases, and 18 bases lay between the germline ends.

The gene calls are TRBV15 and TRBJ2-3, with TRBD2 matching 8 bases. The junction had 5 bases not matched to a gene; V was cut back by 4 bases and J by 2 bases. Germline loops: CDR1 LNHNV, CDR2 YYDKDF (reference sequence). This CDR3 has 15 residues. The CDR3 DNA follows: TGTGCCACCAGCATGGGGACTAGTCTCACAGATACGCAGTATTTT. As protein: CATSMGTSLTDTQYF.

This clone was seen only once. The rearrangement uses TRBV19 and TRBJ2-3, with 7 nucleotides matching TRBD1. Germline CDR1 and CDR2: LNHDA and SQIVND (reference sequence). V lost 3 bases to trimming and J lost 6 bases; unmatched junction nucleotides: 12. The length of the CDR3 is 16 residues. In nucleotides, the CDR3 is TGTGCCAGTAGTATTAGGACAGGCGGGTTATTGGATACGCAGTATTTT. This encodes CASSIRTGGLLDTQYF.

The chain employs TRBV7-9 and TRBJ2-3; 10 nucleotides align to TRBD2. The germline gives CDR1 SEHNR, CDR2 FQNEAQ (reference sequence). Trimming at V came to 6 bases and at J to 1 base, leaving 4 bases not matched to a gene. CDR3 length equals 15 residues. Written as DNA, the CDR3 is TGTGCCAGCAGAGCCGGGACTAGCGGCACAGATACGCAGTATTTT. Residues: CASRAGTSGTDTQYF. Full variable domain (missing parts from reference TRBV7-9 and TRBJ2-3): DTGVSQNPRHKITKRGQNVTFRCDPISEHNRLYWYRQTLGQGPEFLTYFQNEAQLEKSRLLSDRFSAERPKGSFSTLEIQRTEQGDSAMYLCASRAGTSGTDTQYFGPGTRLTVL.